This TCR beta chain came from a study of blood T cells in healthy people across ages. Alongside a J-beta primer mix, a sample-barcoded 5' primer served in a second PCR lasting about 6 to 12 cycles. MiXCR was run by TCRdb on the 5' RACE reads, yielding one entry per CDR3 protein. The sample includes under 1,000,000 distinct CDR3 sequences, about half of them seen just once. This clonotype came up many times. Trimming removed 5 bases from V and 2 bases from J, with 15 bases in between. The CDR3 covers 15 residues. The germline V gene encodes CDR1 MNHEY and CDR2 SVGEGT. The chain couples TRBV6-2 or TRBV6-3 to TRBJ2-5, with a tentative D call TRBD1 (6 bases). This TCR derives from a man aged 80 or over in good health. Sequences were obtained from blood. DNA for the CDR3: TGTGCCAGCAGTCGCCCGGGACACCTACAAGAGACCCAGTACTTC. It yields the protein CASSRPGHLQETQYF.